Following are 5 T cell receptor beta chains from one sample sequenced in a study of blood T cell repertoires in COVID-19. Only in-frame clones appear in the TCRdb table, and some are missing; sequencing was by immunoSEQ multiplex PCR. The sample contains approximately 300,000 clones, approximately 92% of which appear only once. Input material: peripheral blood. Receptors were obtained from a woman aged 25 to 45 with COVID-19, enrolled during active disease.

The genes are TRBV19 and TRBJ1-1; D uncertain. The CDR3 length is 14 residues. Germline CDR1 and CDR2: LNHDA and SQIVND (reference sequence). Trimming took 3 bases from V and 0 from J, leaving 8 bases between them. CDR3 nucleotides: TGTGCCAGTAGTATGGCTCAGTTGAACACTGAAGCTTTCTTT. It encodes CASSMAQLNTEAFF.

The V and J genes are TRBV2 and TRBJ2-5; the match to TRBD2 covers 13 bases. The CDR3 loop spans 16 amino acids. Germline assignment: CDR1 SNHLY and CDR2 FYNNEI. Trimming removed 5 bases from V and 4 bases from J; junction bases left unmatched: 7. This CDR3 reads CASSPRLAGGGETQYF. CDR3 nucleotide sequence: TGTGCCAGCAGTCCTCGACTAGCGGGAGGCGGAGAGACCCAGTACTTC. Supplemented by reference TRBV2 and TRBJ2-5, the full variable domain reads EPEVTQTPSHQVTQMGQEVILRCVPISNHLYFYWYRQILGQKVEFLVSFYNNEISEKSEIFDDQFSVERPDGSNFTLKIRSTKLEDSAMYFCASSPRLAGGGETQYFGPGTRLLVL.

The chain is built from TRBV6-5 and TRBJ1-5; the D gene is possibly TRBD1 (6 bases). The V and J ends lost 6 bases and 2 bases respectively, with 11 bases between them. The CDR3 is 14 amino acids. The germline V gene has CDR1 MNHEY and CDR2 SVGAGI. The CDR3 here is CASSLQGGNQPQHF. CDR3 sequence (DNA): TGTGCCAGCAGCTTACAGGGAGGCAATCAGCCCCAGCATTTT.

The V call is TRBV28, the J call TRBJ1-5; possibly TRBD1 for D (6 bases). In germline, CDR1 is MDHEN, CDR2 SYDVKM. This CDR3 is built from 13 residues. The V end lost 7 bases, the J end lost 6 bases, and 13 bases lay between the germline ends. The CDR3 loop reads CASTLGGAQPQHF. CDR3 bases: TGTGCCAGCACCCTTGGGGGGGCTCAGCCCCAGCATTTT. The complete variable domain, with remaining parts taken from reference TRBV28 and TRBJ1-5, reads DVKVTQSSRYLVKRTGEKVFLECVQDMDHENMFWYRQDPGLGLRLIYFSYDVKMKEKGDIPEGYSVSREKKERFSLILESASTNQTSMYLCASTLGGAQPQHFGDGTRLSIL.

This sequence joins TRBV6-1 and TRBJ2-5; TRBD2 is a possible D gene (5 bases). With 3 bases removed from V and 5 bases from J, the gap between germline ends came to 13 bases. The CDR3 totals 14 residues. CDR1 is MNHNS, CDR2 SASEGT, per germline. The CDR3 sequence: CASSERVMEETQYF. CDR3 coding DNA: TGTGCCAGCAGTGAGCGGGTCATGGAGGAGACCCAGTACTTC.